Shown below are 28 T cell receptor beta chains from a single sample sequenced in a study of blood T cell repertoires in COVID-19. This table comes from immunoSEQ multiplex PCR, and its TCRdb copy is limited to in-frame clones, with some not included. The sample yields 170,000 or so clones, about nine tenths seen once. Sequencing was performed on PBMCs or T cells enriched from blood (not recorded which). The origin of the receptors is a woman under 30 who had recovered from COVID-19.

The chain is built from TRBV2 and TRBJ2-3, with a weak D call TRBD1 (5 bases). CDR3 length equals 13 residues. The germline V gene encodes CDR1 SNHLY and CDR2 FYNNEI. Trimming took 1 base from V and 8 from J, leaving 10 bases between them. The CDR3 spells CASSEVRQGTQYF. The DNA for the CDR3 is TGTGCCAGCAGTGAAGTGAGGCAGGGTACGCAGTATTTT.

This clone appeared once. The chain couples TRBV7-3 to TRBJ2-2; D may be TRBD1 (5 bases). CDR3 length: 14 residues. V was shortened by 2 bases and J by 7 bases, with 11 bases between the two germline ends. The germline V gene has CDR1 SGHTA and CDR2 FQGTGA. The CDR3 sequence: CASSLGQGHGELFF. CDR3 nucleotides: TGTGCCAGCAGCTTAGGGCAGGGTCACGGGGAGCTGTTTTTT.

This clone was seen more than once but under ten times. The sample carries other DNA sequences with the same CDR3. This chain links TRBV18 with TRBJ1-2, with a possible D match to TRBD1 (6 bases). V was pared by 6 bases and J by 6 bases, with 17 bases between. Germline CDR1 is KGHSH and CDR2 is LQKENI. This CDR3 contains 14 residues. CDR3 nucleotide sequence: TGTGCCAGCTCCCCTAACGCAGGGGCTGATGGCTACACCTTC. Translating gives CASSPNAGADGYTF.

The chain's CDR3 is CASAGELRTGELFF. For the CDR3, the DNA is TGTGCCAGCGCAGGGGAATTGAGAACCGGGGAGCTGTTTTTT. The rearrangement uses TRBV18 and TRBJ2-2; weak D call: TRBD1 (6 bases). The CDR3 has 14 residues. The V end was cut by 8 bases, the J end by 5 bases, with 15 bases between. CDR1 and CDR2 (germline): KGHSH, LQKENI.

This clone was seen only once. This sequence joins TRBV4-1 and TRBJ2-1; 11 nucleotides line up with TRBD1. The CDR3 is 15 residues long. After removal of 4 bases from V and 5 bases from J, the junction contained 4 bases not matched to a gene. CDR1 is MGHRA, CDR2 YSYEKL, per germline. CDR3 protein: CASSPRDRGDNEQFF. Written as DNA, the CDR3 is TGCGCCAGCAGCCCCCGGGACAGGGGGGACAATGAGCAGTTCTTC.

The V gene is TRBV5-8, the J gene TRBJ2-1; 9 bases are a match to TRBD1. Germline values: CDR1 SGHTS, CDR2 YDEGEE. After removal of 6 bases from V and 8 bases from J, the junction contained 12 bases not matched to a gene. The CDR3 spans 15 residues. The CDR3 DNA follows: TGTGCCAGCACCGACAGGGACAGGGTGTGGTATGAGCAGTTCTTC. Its translation is CASTDRDRVWYEQFF.

The chain combines TRBV10-3 with TRBJ2-5; TRBD1 matches at 9 bases. Germline assignment: CDR1 ENHRY and CDR2 SYGVKD. The CDR3 is 15 amino acids. V shed 2 bases and J 2 bases; nucleotides not matched to a gene: 3. Here the CDR3 DNA reads TGTGCCATCAGTGAGCCCGGACAGGGGCAAGAGACCCAGTACTTC. It translates to CAISEPGQGQETQYF.

A single count supports this clone. The chain uses TRBV28 and TRBJ2-7, with 7 bases lining up with TRBD2. CDR1 MDHEN and CDR2 SYDVKM come from the germline V gene. The CDR3 is 15 residues long. V lost 4 bases, J lost 4 bases, and 10 bases stayed unmatched. The CDR3 loop is CASSSPSGADYEQYF. Written as DNA, the CDR3 is TGTGCCAGCAGTTCCCCTAGCGGAGCAGATTACGAGCAGTACTTC.

The rearrangement uses TRBV7-8 and TRBJ1-1; 8 bases are shared with TRBD1. Germline-derived CDR1 and CDR2 are SGHVS and FQNEAQ. The CDR3 covers 16 residues. V dropped 2 bases and J dropped 5; count of bases not matched to a gene: 10. CDR3 coding DNA: TGTGCCAGCAGCTTAAGCCTTCAGGGGGCAGAGACTGAAGCTTTCTTT. Protein product: CASSLSLQGAETEAFF.

The chain is built from TRBV27 and TRBJ1-2; perhaps TRBD1 as D (6 bases). Germline V gene lookup returns CDR1 MNHEY and CDR2 SMNVEV (reference sequence). This CDR3 has 16 residues. V lost 5 bases and J 2 bases, leaving 18 bases between the germline ends. Here the CDR3 DNA reads TGTGCCAGCAGTAGGGGGGGCGGGGTATCCAACTATGGCTACACCTTC. It yields the protein CASSRGGGVSNYGYTF.

V gene TRBV7-6 combines with J gene TRBJ2-1, with TRBD1 matching over 9 bases. Trimming took 6 bases from V and 10 from J; bases not matched to a gene: 10. Per the germline V gene, CDR1 is SGHVS and CDR2 is FNYEAQ. This CDR3 contains 14 residues. The CDR3 spells CASSPGQGSREQFF. CDR3 nucleotide sequence: TGTGCCAGCAGTCCGGGACAGGGCAGTCGGGAGCAGTTCTTC.

This chain uses TRBV18 with TRBJ2-7; D ambiguous. Trimming stripped 0 bases from V and 0 bases from J, with 6 bases between. This CDR3 is 14 amino acids long. The germline CDR1 and CDR2 sequences are KGHSH and LQKENI. CDR3 nucleotides: TGTGCCAGCTCACCACCAGTGAGCTCCTACGAGCAGTACTTC. This gives the protein CASSPPVSSYEQYF. The full variable domain, with the rest looked up from reference TRBV18 and TRBJ2-7, is NAGVMQNPRHLVRRRGQEARLRCSPMKGHSHVYWYRQLPEEGLKFMVYLQKENIIDESGMPKERFSAEFPKEGPSILRIQQVVRGDSAAYFCASSPPVSSYEQYFGPGTRLTVT.

The chain has TRBV19 and TRBJ1-1; no definite D call. The CDR3 runs to 15 residues. Germline CDR1 and CDR2: LNHDA and SQIVND (reference sequence). With 6 bases removed from V and 1 base from J, the gap between germline ends came to 15 bases. The CDR3 sequence is CASSPPPLANTEAFF. CDR3 DNA sequence: TGTGCCAGTAGCCCTCCCCCCTTAGCGAACACTGAAGCTTTCTTT.

The chain carries TRBV7-2 and TRBJ1-1; 9 bases fit TRBD1. J lost 11 bases, V lost 5 bases, and 12 bases had no gene match. The germline gives CDR1 SGHTA, CDR2 FQGNSA. CDR3 length equals 14 residues. CDR3 residues: CASSPRTGDVWAFF. DNA for the CDR3: TGTGCCAGCAGCCCTCGGACAGGGGATGTGTGGGCTTTCTTT. Filled out from reference TRBV7-2 and TRBJ1-1, the complete variable domain reads GAGVSQSPSNKVTEKGKDVELRCDPISGHTALYWYRQSLGQGLEFLIYFQGNSAPDKSGLPSDRFSAERTGGSVSTLTIQRTQQEDSAVYLCASSPRTGDVWAFFGQGTRLTVV.

The chain uses TRBV14 and TRBJ1-6, with 9 bases lining up with TRBD1. Per germline, CDR1 SGHDN and CDR2 FVKESK. J was trimmed by 9 bases and V by 1 base; bases with no gene match: 10. The CDR3 length is 17 residues. CDR3 sequence: CASSQADRGSLGSPLHF. As DNA, the CDR3 is TGTGCCAGCAGCCAAGCGGACAGGGGTTCGTTGGGTTCACCCCTCCACTTT.

The chain is built from TRBV25-1 and TRBJ1-2, with D possibly matching TRBD1 (5 bases). This CDR3 contains 14 residues. Germline V gene sequence: CDR1 MGHDK, CDR2 SYGVNS. The ends were cut back, 5 bases at V and 8 bases at J, with 18 bases in the middle. CDR3: CASSWDSGTPGYTF. Written as DNA, the CDR3 is TGTGCCAGCAGTTGGGACTCCGGGACGCCCGGCTACACCTTC.

The rearrangement joins TRBV19 to TRBJ1-3; 9 bases are shared with TRBD1. The length of the CDR3 is 14 residues. V trimming: 7 bases; J trimming: 4 bases; junction bases outside the gene matches: 5. Germline V gene data show CDR1 as LNHDA and CDR2 as SQIVND (reference sequence). As DNA, the CDR3 is TGTGCCAGTATTCAACAGGGGGCCGGAAACACCATATATTTT. As protein: CASIQQGAGNTIYF.

The genes are TRBV3-1 (or the pseudogene TRBV3-2) and TRBJ2-1; the match to TRBD2 covers 9 bases. Looked up from germline, CDR1 is LGHDT and CDR2 is YNNKEL (reference sequence). The CDR3 extends over 17 amino acids. V was clipped by 4 bases and J by 1 base; unmatched bases: 8. The CDR3 region is CASSPYGTSSSYNEQFF. As DNA, the CDR3 is TGTGCCAGCAGCCCCTATGGGACTAGCAGTTCCTACAATGAGCAGTTCTTC.

The V gene is TRBV5-6, the J gene TRBJ2-6; possibly TRBD2 for D (6 bases). CDR3 length: 14 amino acids. The V end lost 3 bases, the J end lost 2 bases, and 6 bases lay between the germline ends. Germline V CDR1 and CDR2: SGHDT, YYEEEE. CDR3: CASSWGAGANVLTF. CDR3 DNA sequence: TGTGCCAGCAGCTGGGGGGCTGGGGCCAACGTCCTGACTTTC.

The chain is built from TRBV19 and TRBJ2-3; no definite D call. The CDR3 is 16 amino acids. The germline V gene has CDR1 LNHDA and CDR2 SQIVND (reference sequence). V was trimmed by 2 bases and J by 2 bases, leaving 14 bases between them. The CDR3 DNA reads TGTGCCAGTAGTATATCGGCGGAACACTTCACAGATACGCAGTATTTT. Encoded protein: CASSISAEHFTDTQYF.

The rearrangement uses TRBV4-3 and TRBJ2-2; TRBD2 is a possible D gene (6 bases). Germline assignment: CDR1 LGHNA and CDR2 YSLEER. Trimming shortened V by 0 bases and J by 3 bases, and 11 bases separated the two germline ends. CDR3 length equals 16 residues. This CDR3 is CASSQDGREDTGELFF. DNA of the CDR3: TGCGCCAGCAGCCAAGACGGCAGGGAGGACACCGGGGAGCTGTTTTTT.

The chain uses TRBV6-2 or TRBV6-3 and TRBJ2-7, with a weak D call TRBD1 (7 bases). Germline V gives CDR1 MNHEY, CDR2 SVGEGT. The ends were cut back, 5 bases at V and 7 bases at J, with 9 bases in the middle. CDR3 length: 11 residues. CDR3 loop: CASSQGGEQYF. CDR3 in DNA: TGTGCCAGCAGTCAGGGGGGTGAGCAGTACTTC.

This chain connects TRBV13 to TRBJ2-7, with 11 bases lining up with TRBD2. The germline CDR1 and CDR2 sequences are PRHDT and FYEKMQ (reference sequence). J gave up 4 bases and V 2 bases, and 1 base lay outside the gene matches. The CDR3 is 14 amino acids. The CDR3 sequence: CASSLTSGRYEQYF. CDR3 DNA: TGTGCCAGCAGCTTAACTAGCGGGAGATACGAGCAGTACTTC.

The V call is TRBV27, the J call TRBJ1-1; 8 bases line up with TRBD1. The V gene end was trimmed by 4 bases and the J gene end by 6 bases; junction bases not matched to a gene: 7. The CDR3 extends over 14 amino acids. Germline lookup yields CDR1 MNHEY and CDR2 SMNVEV (reference sequence). This CDR3 reads CASSSDREIPEAFF. The CDR3 DNA reads TGTGCCAGCAGTTCGGACAGGGAAATTCCTGAAGCTTTCTTT.

The CDR3 protein is CASSFKGKSYEQYF. For the CDR3, the DNA is TGTGCCAGCAGCTTTAAGGGGAAGTCCTACGAGCAGTACTTC. The rearrangement joins TRBV7-9 to TRBJ2-7; D may be TRBD1 (5 bases). CDR3 length: 14 residues. Trimming cost V 3 bases and J 1 base, with 10 bases left between them. Germline values: CDR1 SEHNR, CDR2 FQNEAQ (reference sequence).

This rearrangement joins TRBV6-2 or TRBV6-3 to TRBJ2-2; 12 bases fit TRBD2. The CDR3 loop spans 16 amino acids. Looked up from germline, CDR1 is MNHEY and CDR2 is SVGEGT. Germline trimming cut 5 bases from V and 5 bases from J; bases unmatched to any gene: 6. The CDR3 reads CASSMTSGSGTGELFF. The CDR3 coding sequence is TGTGCCAGCAGTATGACTAGCGGGAGCGGTACCGGGGAGCTGTTTTTT.

The V gene is TRBV2, the J gene TRBJ1-5; 7 positions agree with TRBD1. CDR3 length equals 14 residues. V shed 4 bases and J 6 bases; nucleotides not matched to a gene: 6. Germline V gives CDR1 SNHLY, CDR2 FYNNEI. Here the CDR3 reads CASSGQGSGQPQHF. The CDR3 coding sequence is TGTGCCAGCAGTGGACAGGGTAGCGGTCAGCCCCAGCATTTT.

V and J are TRBV5-8 and TRBJ1-5; the D gene is possibly TRBD1 (6 bases). The CDR3 contains 15 residues. CDR1 and CDR2 (germline): SGHTS, YDEGEE. The V end lost 0 bases, the J end lost 2 bases, and 9 bases lay between the germline ends. The CDR3 here is CASSLGQGRNQPQHF. CDR3 nucleotides: TGTGCCAGCAGCTTGGGGCAGGGGCGCAATCAGCCCCAGCATTTT.